This T cell receptor beta chain was sequenced in a study of cytomegalovirus exposure and HLA in healthy donors. Study-wide results and caveats: An analysis that came later showed most CMV-associated TCR beta chains appearing HLA-restricted. Analysis was carried out at a later point, and it linked a missense DCLRE1C variant to TCR beta V- and J-gene trimming.

Comments on this clone: Its antigen remains unidentified.

This PCR relied on a set of 60 Vbeta primers and 13 Jbeta primers. Repertoires were generated with immunoSEQ multiplex PCR, while TCRdb's copy carries only in-frame clones and drops some. The table includes fewer than 150,000 clones, less than 85% detected once. The receptor was isolated from a woman in her thirties or forties in good health and CMV-seronegative. Sequencing was performed on PBMCs.

In DNA form, the CDR3 reads TGTGCCAGCAGCTTAGTCACAGGGGGATCCTACGAGCAGTACTTC. Translating it yields CASSLVTGGSYEQYF. The gene calls are TRBV7-2 and TRBJ2-7; the match to TRBD1 covers 8 bases. The CDR3 contains 15 residues. Germline CDR1 reads SGHTA; CDR2 reads FQGNSA. The ends lost 1 base at V and 1 base at J; junction bases unmatched: 3.